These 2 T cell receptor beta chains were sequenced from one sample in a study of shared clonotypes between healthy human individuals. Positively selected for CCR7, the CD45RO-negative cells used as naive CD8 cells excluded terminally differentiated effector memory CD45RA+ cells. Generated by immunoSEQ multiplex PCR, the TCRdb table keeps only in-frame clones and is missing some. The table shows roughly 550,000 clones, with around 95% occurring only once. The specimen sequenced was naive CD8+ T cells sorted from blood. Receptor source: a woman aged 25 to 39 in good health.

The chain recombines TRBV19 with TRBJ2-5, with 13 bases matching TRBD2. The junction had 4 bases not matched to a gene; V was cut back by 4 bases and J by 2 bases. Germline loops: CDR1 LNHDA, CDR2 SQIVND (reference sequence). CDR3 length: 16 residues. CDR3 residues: CASSKPGLAGQETQYF. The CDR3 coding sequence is TGTGCCAGTAGTAAGCCGGGACTAGCGGGACAAGAGACCCAGTACTTC.

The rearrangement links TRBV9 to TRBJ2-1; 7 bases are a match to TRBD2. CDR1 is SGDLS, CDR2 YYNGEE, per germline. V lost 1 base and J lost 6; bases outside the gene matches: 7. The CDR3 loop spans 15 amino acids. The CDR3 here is CASSVSGLGRNEQFF. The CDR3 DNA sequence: TGTGCCAGCAGCGTAAGTGGACTAGGGCGCAATGAGCAGTTCTTC.